The 22 T cell receptor beta chains below were found in one sample sequenced in a study of metastatic and nonmetastatic thyroid tumors. MiXCR reprocessed the PCR reads for TCRdb. In the table there are 30,000 to 40,000 clones, around 17% of which are singletons. No patient had received any treatment before thyroid surgery. Sequencing used blood. The receptors come from a male donor with papillary thyroid cancer or a benign thyroid nodule (not recorded which). Some clones in this sample may be carry-over from other donors' samples.

The rearrangement uses TRBV19 and TRBJ2-1; D is undetermined. Looked up from germline, CDR1 is LNHDA and CDR2 is SQIVND (reference sequence). This CDR3 region has 12 residues. V shed 3 bases and J shed 6 bases, with 6 bases lying between them. This CDR3 is CASSIPLNEQFF. In DNA form, the CDR3 reads TGTGCCAGTAGTATCCCTCTCAATGAGCAGTTCTTC.

The chain couples TRBV2 to TRBJ2-2; TRBD1 agrees at 7 bases. The germline V gene has CDR1 SNHLY and CDR2 FYNNEI. V lost 5 bases and J lost 2; bases outside the gene matches: 17. The CDR3 covers 19 residues. The CDR3 protein is CASSKRTGSRLTNTGELFF. For the CDR3, the DNA is TGTGCCAGCAGTAAAAGGACAGGCTCCCGATTAACTAACACCGGGGAGCTGTTTTTT.

Details on this clone: Since a much larger clone is just one base distant, this may be a read error. The V call is TRBV29-1, the J call TRBJ2-2; D is undetermined. Germline V gene data show CDR1 as SQVTM and CDR2 as ANQGSEA. V gave up 6 bases and J gave up 4 bases, with 9 bases separating them. This CDR3 comprises 12 residues. The CDR3 DNA follows: TGCAGCGTATATACAATCACCGGGGAGCTGTTTTTT. Amino acids: CSVYTITGELFF.

This clone was found a few times. The J gene is TRBJ2-7, the V gene TRBV6-1, with TRBD2 as a possible D gene (6 bases). CDR1 is MNHNS and CDR2 is SASEGT in the germline V gene. CDR3 length equals 14 residues. Deletions cut 6 bases from V and 7 bases from J, with 19 bases between. CDR3 sequence reads: CASRRGVGGREQYF. The CDR3 DNA reads as TGTGCCAGCAGGAGAGGGGTGGGAGGTAGGGAGCAGTACTTC.

This clone is termed medium-sized. This chain uses TRBV27 with TRBJ2-1, with TRBD2 identical over 9 bases. Germline CDR1 MNHEY, CDR2 SMNVEV (reference sequence). This CDR3 is 13 amino acids long. The trim removed 6 bases at V and 5 bases at J, leaving 2 bases unmatched. Here the CDR3 DNA reads TGTGCCAGCAGGACTAGCGGAAACAATGAGCAGTTCTTC. As protein: CASRTSGNNEQFF.

The rearrangement links TRBV6-4 to TRBJ1-2, with a weak D call TRBD1 (5 bases). Germline CDR1 is MRHNA and CDR2 is SNTAGT. CDR3 size: 17 residues. V shed 0 bases and J shed 0 bases, with 14 bases lying between them. The CDR3 DNA is TGTGCCAGCAGTGACTCGACAGTCGGCAAAGCTAACTATGGCTACACCTTC. This translates into CASSDSTVGKANYGYTF.

The gene calls are TRBV28 and TRBJ2-5; 8 bases are a match to TRBD2. CDR1 is MDHEN and CDR2 is SYDVKM in the germline V gene. Unmatched junction bases numbered 14, after V lost 10 bases and J lost 4 bases. This CDR3 has 15 residues. This CDR3 is CAIRSSGIEGETQYF. CDR3 bases: TGTGCCATCAGGAGTAGCGGGATAGAGGGAGAGACCCAGTACTTC. Together with reference TRBV28 and TRBJ2-5, the CDR3 gives the full variable domain: DVKVTQSSRYLVKRTGEKVFLECVQDMDHENMFWYRQDPGLGLRLIYFSYDVKMKEKGDIPEGYSVSREKKERFSLILESASTNQTSMYLCAIRSSGIEGETQYFGPGTRLLVL.

This clone was counted at least ten times. The J gene is TRBJ2-3, the V gene TRBV5-1; D is ambiguous. CDR3 length equals 14 residues. Trimming stripped 4 bases from V and 4 bases from J, with 13 bases between. Germline CDR1 is SGHRS and CDR2 is YFSETQ. CDR3 residues: CASSRMFVADTQYF. Written as DNA, the CDR3 is TGCGCCAGCAGCAGAATGTTTGTCGCAGATACGCAGTATTTT.

This clone is a singleton in its sample. The CDR3 does not end in the conserved phenylalanine or tryptophan, so this is likely a read error. The chain combines TRBV9 with TRBJ2-2; no clear D. V lost 0 bases, J lost 8 bases, and 14 bases lay in between. This CDR3 region has 15 residues. Germline CDR1 reads SGDLS; CDR2 reads YYNGEE. CDR3 DNA sequence: TGTGCCAGCAGCGTAGAGGCGGCAGAGGAAGGGGAGCTGTTTCTT. This gives the protein CASSVEAAEEGELFL.

This clone appeared many times. This chain joins TRBV10-1 and TRBJ2-7; D might be TRBD1 (5 bases). Trimming cost V 0 bases and J 7 bases, with 19 bases left between them. This CDR3 is 16 amino acids long. The germline CDR1 and CDR2 sequences are WNHNN and SYGVQD (reference sequence). The CDR3 region is CASSESGTGPREEQYF. CDR3 in DNA: TGCGCCAGCAGTGAGTCCGGAACAGGCCCTCGTGAGGAGCAGTACTTC.

This clone has ten or more counts. This sequence joins TRBV7-9 and TRBJ1-2; possibly TRBD1 for D (5 bases). From germline, CDR1 is SEHNR and CDR2 FQNEAQ (reference sequence). CDR3 length: 13 amino acids. The V end was cut by 3 bases, the J end by 4 bases, with 9 bases between. CDR3 in amino acids: CASSFDRSYGYTF. CDR3 DNA: TGTGCCAGCAGCTTCGACAGAAGCTATGGCTACACCTTC.

This clone has a count of ten or more. This chain joins TRBV20-1 and TRBJ1-2; D might be TRBD1 (5 bases). V was shortened by 3 bases and J by 4 bases, with 15 bases between the two germline ends. CDR3 length: 14 residues. The germline gives CDR1 DFQATT, CDR2 SNEGSKA (reference sequence). The CDR3 DNA sequence: TGCAGTGCTAGCCGGGACGCCGGGCGCTATGGCTACACCTTC. Its protein is CSASRDAGRYGYTF.

The chain links TRBV28 to TRBJ2-3; 11 bases agree with TRBD1. The V segment lost 6 bases and the J segment 3 bases; nucleotides outside the gene matches: 11. Germline V gene sequence: CDR1 MDHEN, CDR2 SYDVKM. CDR3 length equals 17 residues. CDR3 protein: CASSYTLGDRGTDTQYF. CDR3 DNA: TGTGCCAGCAGCTACACGTTAGGGGACAGGGGGACAGATACGCAGTATTTT.

A word on this clone: A much bigger clone sits one base away, suggesting this may be a read error. The chain couples TRBV5-4 to TRBJ2-7; D gene uncertain. Germline CDR1 and CDR2: SGHNT and YYREEE (reference sequence). V was pared by 2 bases and J by 0 bases, with 6 bases between. The CDR3 consists of 13 residues. The CDR3 sequence: CASSFYSSYEQYF. The CDR3 DNA reads as TGTGCCAGCAGCTTTTACAGCTCCTACGAGCAGTACTTC. Using reference TRBV5-4 and TRBJ2-7 for the parts outside the CDR3, the full variable domain is ETGVTQSPTHLIKTRGQQVTLRCSSQSGHNTVSWYQQALGQGPQFIFQYYREEENGRGNFPPRFSGLQFPNYSSELNVNALELDDSALYLCASSFYSSYEQYFGPGTRLTVT.

The V gene is TRBV7-8, the J gene TRBJ1-1, with no clear D. Trimming removed 11 bases from V and 1 base from J, with 20 bases in between. Per germline, CDR1 SGHVS and CDR2 FQNEAQ. This CDR3 has 15 residues. CDR3 sequence reads: CAGGRGGGRNTEAFF. CDR3 nucleotides: TGTGCCGGAGGGCGGGGTGGAGGGAGGAACACTGAAGCTTTCTTT.

Many counts were recorded for this clone. The chain has TRBV20-1 and TRBJ2-3; D ambiguous. Germline assignment: CDR1 DFQATT and CDR2 SNEGSKA (reference sequence). V was cut by 3 bases and J by 6 bases, with 7 bases left in between. The CDR3 sequence is 11 residues long. The CDR3: CSASERDTQYF. The CDR3 DNA reads TGCAGTGCTAGCGAGAGGGATACGCAGTATTTT.

This clone was recorded many times. In DNA, the CDR3 is TGTGCCAGCAGTTTTCGGGGGTACAATAATGAAAAACTGTTTTTT. Its protein is CASSFRGYNNEKLFF. The gene calls are TRBV12-3 or TRBV12-4 and TRBJ1-4, with D perhaps TRBD1 (5 bases). Between the trimmed V and J ends, which lost 3 bases and 4 bases, there was a span of 12 bases. This CDR3 region has 15 residues.

This clone appeared many times. The gene calls are TRBV28 and TRBJ2-2; D unresolved. CDR1 MDHEN and CDR2 SYDVKM come from the germline V gene. V lost 5 bases and J 4 bases, leaving 11 bases between the germline ends. CDR3 length equals 14 residues. The CDR3 region is CASSTNVPTGELFF. CDR3 nucleotide sequence: TGTGCCAGCAGTACAAATGTCCCCACCGGGGAGCTGTTTTTT.

This clone was seen ten or more times. The V gene is TRBV5-8, the J gene TRBJ1-2, with unresolved D. Trimming shortened V by 2 bases and J by 6 bases, and 5 bases separated the two germline ends. The CDR3 runs 11 residues. From germline, CDR1 is SGHTS and CDR2 YDEGEE. CDR3 coding DNA: TGTGCCAGCAGCTTTCAGGATGGCTACACCTTC. It is translated as CASSFQDGYTF.

This clone has ten or more counts. The chain recombines TRBV19 with TRBJ2-7; a weak D match, TRBD1 (6 bases). CDR3 length: 13 residues. Germline loops: CDR1 LNHDA, CDR2 SQIVND (reference sequence). V lost 7 bases, J lost 4 bases, and 14 bases lay in between. The chain's CDR3 is CASNPGQSYEQYF. CDR3 nucleotide sequence: TGTGCCAGTAATCCCGGACAGTCGTACGAGCAGTACTTC.

This clone was recorded many times. The rearrangement joins TRBV13 to TRBJ2-1; 12 nucleotides match TRBD1. The CDR3 is 19 amino acids. J lost 3 bases, V lost 5 bases, and 14 bases had no gene match. Germline values: CDR1 PRHDT, CDR2 FYEKMQ (reference sequence). This CDR3 reads CASSPQGGTGGAYYNEQFF. The CDR3 nucleotides read TGTGCCAGCAGCCCCCAAGGGGGGACAGGGGGCGCATACTACAATGAGCAGTTCTTC.

The CDR3 nucleotides are TGTGCCACCAGTGACGGGACAGGCTGGGAGGATGAAAAACTGTTTTTT. This codes for CATSDGTGWEDEKLFF. This chain links TRBV24-1 with TRBJ1-4, with 8 bases aligning to TRBD1. Germline V gives CDR1 KGHDR, CDR2 SFDVKD. This CDR3 region has 16 residues. J gave up 6 bases and V 4 bases, and 9 bases lay outside the gene matches.